One and the same sample provided the 21 T cell receptor beta chains below, sequenced in a study of cytomegalovirus exposure and HLA in healthy donors. This PCR relied on a set of 60 Vbeta primers and 13 Jbeta primers. Here immunoSEQ multiplex PCR was the method, and the copy in TCRdb shows in-frame clones only, minus some. Of 150,000 or so clones listed, under 80% are singletons. Material for sequencing was PBMCs. The receptors come from a man younger than 40 in good health and CMV-seronegative.

V is TRBV7-9 and J is TRBJ2-2; TRBD1 aligns across 9 bases. This CDR3 has 15 residues. The germline V gene encodes CDR1 SEHNR and CDR2 FQNEAQ (reference sequence). Losses at the gene ends were 1 base for V and 3 bases for J; bases not matched to a gene: 0. The CDR3 reads CASSLGTGDTGELFF. The CDR3 DNA reads TGTGCCAGCAGCTTAGGGACAGGGGACACCGGGGAGCTGTTTTTT.

This clone was observed a few times. This rearrangement joins TRBV28 to TRBJ2-7; 11 bases map to TRBD1. Germline values: CDR1 MDHEN, CDR2 SYDVKM. The CDR3 has 18 residues. Losses at the gene ends were 3 bases for V and 3 bases for J; bases not matched to a gene: 13. As DNA, the CDR3 is TGTGCCAGCAGTTTGTTCACCGCACGGGGGACAGGGGGCTACGAGCAGTACTTC. Encoded protein: CASSLFTARGTGGYEQYF.

This rearrangement joins TRBV4-1 to TRBJ2-5; D unresolved. CDR1 MGHRA and CDR2 YSYEKL come from the germline V gene. The germline V and J ends were trimmed by 1 base and 3 bases, with 9 bases remaining between them. There are 14 residues in the CDR3. The CDR3 reads CASSQVMEKETQYF. The CDR3 DNA reads as TGCGCCAGCAGCCAAGTGATGGAGAAAGAGACCCAGTACTTC.

The V and J genes are TRBV6-6 and TRBJ2-1; maybe TRBD2 (7 bases). The length of the CDR3 is 15 residues. CDR1 MNHNY and CDR2 SVGAGI come from the germline V gene (reference sequence). Deletions cut 7 bases from V and 7 bases from J, with 20 bases between. The CDR3 DNA follows: TGTGCCAGCACCGAGGCGGGGGCAAGGGGGAATGAGCAGTTCTTC. Encoded protein: CASTEAGARGNEQFF.

The V call is TRBV4-2, the J call TRBJ1-2; tentatively, D is TRBD1 (6 bases). The CDR3 consists of 15 residues. In germline, CDR1 is LGHNA, CDR2 YNFKEQ. The V end lost 1 base, the J end lost 8 bases, and 17 bases lay between the germline ends. The CDR3 nucleotides read TGTGCCAGCAGCCAAGTAGTTGGGGGGGCGCGAGGCTACACCTTC. It yields the protein CASSQVVGGARGYTF.

CDR3 in amino acids: CASRDRKNQPQHF. The CDR3 nucleotides read TGTGCCAGCCGGGACAGGAAAAATCAGCCCCAGCATTTT. V gene TRBV2 combines with J gene TRBJ1-5; 8 positions match TRBD1. V trimming: 8 bases; J trimming: 4 bases; junction bases outside the gene matches: 4. Germline values: CDR1 SNHLY, CDR2 FYNNEI. The CDR3 spans 13 residues.

In this sample, this clone turned up once. The V call is TRBV10-1, the J call TRBJ2-1, with D possibly being TRBD1 (5 bases). This CDR3 region has 13 residues. CDR1 and CDR2 (germline): WNHNN, SYGVQD (reference sequence). Trimming took off 4 bases at V and 6 bases at J, with 10 bases between the two ends. CDR3 in amino acids: CASSGRESNEQFF. CDR3 nucleotides: TGCGCCAGCAGTGGCAGGGAATCCAATGAGCAGTTCTTC.

In nucleotides, the CDR3 is TGTGCCAGCAGTAAGGAGGTAGCGGGACACAATGAGCAGTTCTTC. Amino acid sequence: CASSKEVAGHNEQFF. V and J are TRBV28 and TRBJ2-1; 8 bases are shared with TRBD2. V lost 5 bases and J lost 5; bases outside the gene matches: 8. Germline lookup yields CDR1 MDHEN and CDR2 SYDVKM. CDR3 size: 15 residues.

This clone was detected a few times. The gene calls are TRBV7-6 and TRBJ2-5; D may be TRBD1 (5 bases). Deletions cut 5 bases from V and 5 bases from J, with 15 bases between. The germline gives CDR1 SGHVS, CDR2 FNYEAQ. The CDR3 extends over 14 amino acids. The CDR3 bases are TGTGCCAGCAGCCCAGGTGGGGCCGGGGAGACCCAGTACTTC. This sequence encodes CASSPGGAGETQYF.

The V call is TRBV19, the J call TRBJ2-7; no reliable D call. The V end was cut by 5 bases, the J end by 2 bases, with 16 bases between. The CDR3 runs to 15 residues. Germline CDR1 is LNHDA and CDR2 is SQIVND (reference sequence). The CDR3 protein is CASSREAASPYEQYF. As DNA, the CDR3 is TGTGCCAGTAGTCGCGAGGCAGCCTCTCCCTACGAGCAGTACTTC. The full variable domain, rest sourced from reference TRBV19 and TRBJ2-7, is DGGITQSPKYLFRKEGQNVTLSCEQNLNHDAMYWYRQDPGQGLRLIYYSQIVNDFQKGDIAEGYSVSREKKESFPLTVTSAQKNPTAFYLCASSREAASPYEQYFGPGTRLTVT.

The chain carries TRBV19 and TRBJ2-5, with 11 bases lining up with TRBD2. CDR1 and CDR2 from the germline V gene are LNHDA and SQIVND (reference sequence). CDR3 size: 14 residues. Losses at the gene ends were 5 bases for V and 3 bases for J; bases not matched to a gene: 2. CDR3 residues: CASSELAGEETQYF. The CDR3 coding sequence is TGTGCCAGTAGTGAACTAGCGGGGGAAGAGACCCAGTACTTC. Full variable domain (remainder filled in from reference TRBV19 and TRBJ2-5): DGGITQSPKYLFRKEGQNVTLSCEQNLNHDAMYWYRQDPGQGLRLIYYSQIVNDFQKGDIAEGYSVSREKKESFPLTVTSAQKNPTAFYLCASSELAGEETQYFGPGTRLLVL.

The rearrangement uses TRBV15 and TRBJ2-1; 11 bases are a match to TRBD1. The CDR3 runs 15 residues. CDR1 is LNHNV, CDR2 YYDKDF, per germline (reference sequence). V dropped 3 bases and J dropped 8; count of bases not matched to a gene: 6. Written as DNA, the CDR3 is TGTGCCACCAGCAGGGACAGGGGGCGCGACCATGAGCAGTTCTTC. Translated: CATSRDRGRDHEQFF.

For this clone: Compared with germline, one end of the junction differs, possibly owing to a read error. This rearrangement joins TRBV10-3 to TRBJ1-2; D is uncertain. The CDR3 sequence is 13 residues long. CDR1 and CDR2 (germline): ENHRY, SYGVKD. For the CDR3, the DNA is TGTGCCATCAGTGAGGTTGCGGGCTATGGCTACCCCTTC. Its translation is CAISEVAGYGYPF.

In its sample, this clone was seen once. The chain combines TRBV19 with TRBJ2-2, with D possibly matching TRBD2 (7 bases). V was trimmed by 2 bases and J by 1 base, leaving 11 bases between them. This CDR3 is 16 amino acids long. CDR1 is LNHDA and CDR2 is SQIVND in the germline V gene (reference sequence). CDR3 region: CASSIMGGLNTGELFF. DNA for the CDR3: TGTGCCAGTAGTATAATGGGGGGGCTGAACACCGGGGAGCTGTTTTTT.

The chain carries TRBV7-6 and TRBJ2-2, with D uncertain. Trimming removed 2 bases from V and 5 bases from J, with 6 bases in between. Germline V gene data show CDR1 as SGHVS and CDR2 as FNYEAQ. The CDR3 consists of 13 residues. In DNA, the CDR3 is TGTGCCAGCAGCTTAACGAGTACCGGGGAGCTGTTTTTT. Translated, it gives CASSLTSTGELFF.

V gene TRBV6-6 combines with J gene TRBJ2-7; possibly TRBD1 for D (6 bases). CDR1 is MNHNY, CDR2 SVGAGI, per germline (reference sequence). This CDR3 is built from 14 residues. Trimming cost V 2 bases and J 0 bases, with 8 bases left between them. The DNA for the CDR3 is TGTGCCAGCAGTTACGGGGGCCGCTCCTACGAGCAGTACTTC. Translated: CASSYGGRSYEQYF.

This clone occurred once. The V and J genes are TRBV2 and TRBJ1-1; 8 bases align to TRBD1. The trim removed 9 bases at V and 0 bases at J, leaving 6 bases unmatched. Germline loops: CDR1 SNHLY, CDR2 FYNNEI. This CDR3 region has 14 residues. The CDR3 region is CARTTGAMNTEAFF. CDR3 in DNA: TGTGCCAGGACGACAGGGGCTATGAACACTGAAGCTTTCTTT. The full variable domain, in which reference TRBV2 and TRBJ1-1 provide the parts outside the CDR3, is EPEVTQTPSHQVTQMGQEVILRCVPISNHLYFYWYRQILGQKVEFLVSFYNNEISEKSEIFDDQFSVERPDGSNFTLKIRSTKLEDSAMYFCARTTGAMNTEAFFGQGTRLTVV.

This clone turned up a few times. The rearrangement links TRBV27 to TRBJ2-2; TRBD1 matches at 8 bases. This CDR3 comprises 18 residues. The trim removed 4 bases at V and 5 bases at J, leaving 15 bases unmatched. Germline V gene data show CDR1 as MNHEY and CDR2 as SMNVEV (reference sequence). The CDR3 is CASSSKFPGQVGTGELFF. DNA of the CDR3: TGTGCCAGCAGTTCCAAATTTCCGGGACAGGTTGGAACCGGGGAGCTGTTTTTT.

The chain links TRBV5-1 to TRBJ1-1, with a weak D call TRBD1 (5 bases). CDR3 length equals 14 residues. The V end was cut by 5 bases, the J end by 0 bases, with 11 bases between. Germline CDR1 reads SGHRS; CDR2 reads YFSETQ. In DNA form, the CDR3 reads TGCGCCAGCAGGGGCCGGACACTGAACACTGAAGCTTTCTTT. It encodes CASRGRTLNTEAFF.

This chain links TRBV2 with TRBJ1-3, with TRBD1 as a possible D gene (6 bases). Trimming stripped 4 bases from V and 14 bases from J, with 12 bases between. The germline CDR1 and CDR2 sequences are SNHLY and FYNNEI. This CDR3 is built from 11 residues. CDR3 bases: TGTGCCAGCAGTGGTTTACAGGGTGTATATTTT. It is translated as CASSGLQGVYF. The variable domain in full, with the rest retrieved from reference TRBV2 and TRBJ1-3, is EPEVTQTPSHQVTQMGQEVILRCVPISNHLYFYWYRQILGQKVEFLVSFYNNEISEKSEIFDDQFSVERPDGSNFTLKIRSTKLEDSAMYFCASSGLQGVYFGEGSWLTVV.

This clone showed up just once. V and J are TRBV2 and TRBJ2-2; TRBD1 matches at 8 bases. Unmatched junction bases numbered 7, after V lost 3 bases and J lost 7 bases. This CDR3 region has 15 residues. Germline V CDR1 and CDR2: SNHLY, FYNNEI. CDR3 nucleotide sequence: TGTGCCAGCAGTGAGGGGCAGGGGGCCGGCGGGGAGCTGTTTTTT. Translation gives CASSEGQGAGGELFF.